A single sample gave rise to the 8 T cell receptor beta chains below, sequenced in a study of monozygotic twins with cystic fibrosis (dated by TCRdb to about 2021). Library creation used the immunoSEQ multiplex PCR assay. Imported from immuneACCESS, the table was reduced by TCRdb to in-frame sequences with V and J called. These copies leave out some clones; in studies compared against another copy, an unresolved V gene accounts for under half, and the cause of the remainder is not known. This sample is represented by 25,000 to 30,000 clones; roughly 96% of them were singletons. Around 3% of the sample goes to the ten largest clones. Sequenced input: blood. These receptors were taken from a girl aged 2 to 10 with cystic fibrosis.

This rearrangement joins TRBV2 to TRBJ2-5; 7 nucleotides match TRBD2. The germline V gene has CDR1 SNHLY and CDR2 FYNNEI. The CDR3 loop spans 13 amino acids. The V and J ends lost 7 bases and 4 bases, in that order; junction bases with no gene match: 6. The CDR3 DNA sequence: TGTGCCAGCAAAGGACGGGAGGCAGAGACCCAGTACTTC. It encodes CASKGREAETQYF.

This clone was detected only once. The gene calls are TRBV28 and TRBJ2-2; D not resolved. V gave up 10 bases and J gave up 4 bases, with 4 bases separating them. CDR1 is MDHEN and CDR2 is SYDVKM in the germline V gene. This CDR3 contains 10 residues. CDR3 in amino acids: CATSTGELFF. CDR3 bases: TGTGCCACCAGCACCGGGGAGCTGTTTTTT.

The chain links TRBV30 to TRBJ2-1, with 7 bases that match TRBD2. The CDR3 extends over 17 amino acids. V was pared by 2 bases and J by 2 bases, with 12 bases of the junction left unmatched. Germline CDR1 reads GTSNPN; CDR2 reads SVGIG (reference sequence). The chain's CDR3 is CAWSYPQAGETYNEQFF. CDR3 nucleotides: TGTGCCTGGAGTTACCCTCAGGCGGGAGAGACCTACAATGAGCAGTTCTTC. The whole variable domain, remainder taken from reference TRBV30 and TRBJ2-1, is SQTIHQWPATLVQPVGSPLSLECTVEGTSNPNLYWYRQAAGRGLQLLFYSVGIGQISSEVPQNLSASRPQDRQFILSSKKLLLSDSGFYLCAWSYPQAGETYNEQFFGPGTRLTVL.

The rearrangement links TRBV30 to TRBJ2-7; 9 bases match TRBD2. Trimming took 2 bases from V and 4 from J; bases not matched to a gene: 6. The CDR3 consists of 14 residues. Germline V CDR1 and CDR2: GTSNPN, SVGIG (reference sequence). CDR3 nucleotides: TGTGCCTGGAGTCTGGTAGCGGGAGAATACGAGCAGTACTTC. Translation: CAWSLVAGEYEQYF.

The chain has TRBV5-6 and TRBJ2-2; 8 bases are shared with TRBD2. Germline assignment: CDR1 SGHDT and CDR2 YYEEEE. This CDR3 is 15 amino acids long. Losses at the gene ends were 6 bases for V and 9 bases for J; bases not matched to a gene: 13. The CDR3 region is CASTTTPGGPRELFF. The CDR3 region has the DNA TGTGCCAGCACCACCACTCCGGGGGGGCCGCGGGAGCTGTTTTTT.

The chain combines TRBV4-3 with TRBJ1-4; weak D call: TRBD1 (5 bases). Deletions cut 1 base from V and 4 bases from J, with 10 bases between. Germline lookup yields CDR1 LGHNA and CDR2 YSLEER. This CDR3 is 15 amino acids long. The DNA for the CDR3 is TGCGCCAGCAGCCAAGTAGGGGAAATTAATGAAAAACTGTTTTTT. Its translation: CASSQVGEINEKLFF.

This chain links TRBV15 with TRBJ2-2; 9 bases are a match to TRBD2. The CDR3 loop spans 15 amino acids. Germline assignment: CDR1 LNHNV and CDR2 YYDKDF (reference sequence). V shed 6 bases, J shed 1 base, and the junction held 3 bases outside the gene matches. The CDR3: CATRLAGVNTGELFF. The CDR3 bases are TGTGCCACCAGGTTAGCGGGGGTGAACACCGGGGAGCTGTTTTTT.

V is TRBV29-1 and J is TRBJ2-7; D gene unclear. V lost 4 bases, J lost 3 bases, and 10 bases lay in between. Germline loops: CDR1 SQVTM, CDR2 ANQGSEA. CDR3 length equals 12 residues. As DNA, the CDR3 is TGCAGCGTTGGAGCAGGAAACTACGAGCAGTACTTC. Translated: CSVGAGNYEQYF.